The entry below gives a single T cell receptor beta chain sequence along with its context. This sample was included in a study of blood T cell repertoires in COVID-19. Study background: The study drew acute and convalescent COVID-19 samples from the United States, Italy and Spain.

CDR3 length equals 14 residues. Deletions cut 2 bases from V and 3 bases from J, with 10 bases between. Germline lookup yields CDR1 SGHTA and CDR2 FQGNSA. The method was immunoSEQ multiplex PCR; TCRdb's version includes in-frame clones alone and lacks a portion of them. The profile shows 250,000 to 400,000 clones, 70% to 90% of them singletons. V and J are TRBV7-2 and TRBJ1-2; D is ambiguous. This receptor was taken from a woman aged 25 to 39 with COVID-19, enrolled during active disease. Sequencing input: peripheral blood. This CDR3 is CASSLTSGDYGYTF. In nucleotides, the CDR3 is TGTGCCAGCAGCTTAACGTCGGGAGACTATGGCTACACCTTC.